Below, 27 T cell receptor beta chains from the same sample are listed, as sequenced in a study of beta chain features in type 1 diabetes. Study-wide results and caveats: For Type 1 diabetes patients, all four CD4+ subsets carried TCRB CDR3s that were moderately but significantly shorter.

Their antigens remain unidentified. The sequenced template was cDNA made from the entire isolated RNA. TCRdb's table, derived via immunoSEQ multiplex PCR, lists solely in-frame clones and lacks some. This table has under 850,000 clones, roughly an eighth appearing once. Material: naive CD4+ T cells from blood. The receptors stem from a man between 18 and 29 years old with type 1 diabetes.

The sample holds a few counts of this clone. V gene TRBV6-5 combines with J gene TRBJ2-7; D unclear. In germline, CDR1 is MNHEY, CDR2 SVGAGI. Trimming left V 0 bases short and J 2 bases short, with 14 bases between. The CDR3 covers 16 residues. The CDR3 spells CASSYSLTLGAYEQYF. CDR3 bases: TGTGCCAGCAGTTACTCGTTAACCCTAGGAGCCTACGAGCAGTACTTC.

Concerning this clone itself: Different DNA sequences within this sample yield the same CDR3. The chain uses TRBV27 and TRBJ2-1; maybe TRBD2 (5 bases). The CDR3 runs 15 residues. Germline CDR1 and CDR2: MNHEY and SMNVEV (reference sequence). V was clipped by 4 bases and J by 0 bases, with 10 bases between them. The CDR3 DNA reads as TGTGCCAGCAGTTCTACGGGGAGCTCCTACAATGAGCAGTTCTTC. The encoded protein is CASSSTGSSYNEQFF.

The CDR3 DNA sequence: TGTGCCATCAGTGAGTCGACTCGAGAAGTCGGGCAGTACTTC. This codes for CAISESTREVGQYF. The chain carries TRBV10-3 and TRBJ2-7, with D uncertain. Germline assignment: CDR1 ENHRY and CDR2 SYGVKD. Between the trimmed V and J ends, which lost 0 bases and 9 bases, there was a span of 15 bases. This CDR3 comprises 14 residues.

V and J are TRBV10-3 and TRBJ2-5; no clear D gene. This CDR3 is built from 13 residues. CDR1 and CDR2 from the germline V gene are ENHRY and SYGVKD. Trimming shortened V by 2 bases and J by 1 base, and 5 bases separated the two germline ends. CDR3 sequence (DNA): TGTGCCATCAGTGAGCAGGTCCAAGAGACCCAGTACTTC. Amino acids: CAISEQVQETQYF.

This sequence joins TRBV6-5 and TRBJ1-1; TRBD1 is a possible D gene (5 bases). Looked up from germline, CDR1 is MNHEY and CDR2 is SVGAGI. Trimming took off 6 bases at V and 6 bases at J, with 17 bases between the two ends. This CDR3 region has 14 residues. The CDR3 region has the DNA TGTGCCAGCAGATCAAGGGGATCATGGTCTGAAGCTTTCTTT. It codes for CASRSRGSWSEAFF.

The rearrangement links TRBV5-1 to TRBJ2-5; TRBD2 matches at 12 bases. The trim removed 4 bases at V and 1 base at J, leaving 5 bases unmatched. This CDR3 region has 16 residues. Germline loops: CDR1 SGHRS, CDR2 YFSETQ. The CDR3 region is CASSATSGGPQETQYF. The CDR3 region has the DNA TGCGCCAGCAGCGCCACTAGCGGGGGGCCCCAAGAGACCCAGTACTTC. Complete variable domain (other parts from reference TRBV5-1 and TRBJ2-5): KAGVTQTPRYLIKTRGQQVTLSCSPISGHRSVSWYQQTPGQGLQFLFEYFSETQRNKGNFPGRFSGRQFSNSRSEMNVSTLELGDSALYLCASSATSGGPQETQYFGPGTRLLVL.

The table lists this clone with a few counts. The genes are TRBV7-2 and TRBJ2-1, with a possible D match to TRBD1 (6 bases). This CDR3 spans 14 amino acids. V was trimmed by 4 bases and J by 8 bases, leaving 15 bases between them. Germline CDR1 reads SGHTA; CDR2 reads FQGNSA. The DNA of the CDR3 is TGTGCCAGCAGCTCCCCCCAGGGGCCGGATGAGCAGTTCTTC. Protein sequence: CASSSPQGPDEQFF. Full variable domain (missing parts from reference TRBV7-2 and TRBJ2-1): GAGVSQSPSNKVTEKGKDVELRCDPISGHTALYWYRQSLGQGLEFLIYFQGNSAPDKSGLPSDRFSAERTGGSVSTLTIQRTQQEDSAVYLCASSSPQGPDEQFFGPGTRLTVL.

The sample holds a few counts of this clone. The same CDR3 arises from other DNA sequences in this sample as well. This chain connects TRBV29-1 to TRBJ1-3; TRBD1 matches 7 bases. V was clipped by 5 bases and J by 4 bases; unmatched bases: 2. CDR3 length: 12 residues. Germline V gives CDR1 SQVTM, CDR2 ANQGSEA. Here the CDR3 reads CSVRTGGNTIYF. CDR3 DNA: TGCAGCGTTCGGACAGGAGGAAACACCATATATTTT.

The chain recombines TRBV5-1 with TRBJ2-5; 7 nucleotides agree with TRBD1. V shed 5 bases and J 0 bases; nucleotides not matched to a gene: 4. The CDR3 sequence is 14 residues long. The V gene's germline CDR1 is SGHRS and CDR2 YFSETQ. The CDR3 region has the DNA TGCGCCAGCAGGCCGGGACAGTACCAAGAGACCCAGTACTTC. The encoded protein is CASRPGQYQETQYF.

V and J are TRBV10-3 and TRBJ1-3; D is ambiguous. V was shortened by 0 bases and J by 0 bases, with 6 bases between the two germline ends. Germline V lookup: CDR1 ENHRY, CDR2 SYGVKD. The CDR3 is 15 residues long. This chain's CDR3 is CAISESVSSGNTIYF. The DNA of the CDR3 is TGTGCCATCAGTGAGTCCGTGTCCTCTGGAAACACCATATATTTT.

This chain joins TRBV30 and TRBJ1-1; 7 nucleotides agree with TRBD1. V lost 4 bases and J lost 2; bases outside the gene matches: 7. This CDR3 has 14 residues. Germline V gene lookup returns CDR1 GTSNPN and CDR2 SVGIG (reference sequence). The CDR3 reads CAWTPQGVNTEAFF. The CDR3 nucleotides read TGTGCCTGGACCCCTCAGGGGGTAAACACTGAAGCTTTCTTT.

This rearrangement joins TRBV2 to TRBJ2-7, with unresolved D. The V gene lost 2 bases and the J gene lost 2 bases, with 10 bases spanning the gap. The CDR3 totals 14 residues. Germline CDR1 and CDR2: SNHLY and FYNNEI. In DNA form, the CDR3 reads TGTGCCAGCAGTGAATGGGTCAGAGCCTACGAGCAGTACTTC. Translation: CASSEWVRAYEQYF.

This CDR3 is CASSPGTGVYGYTF. In DNA form, the CDR3 reads TGTGCCAGCAGCCCTGGGACAGGGGTCTATGGCTACACCTTC. The J gene is TRBJ1-2, the V gene TRBV5-4, with 10 bases lining up with TRBD1. V was clipped by 4 bases and J by 4 bases; unmatched bases: 4. The CDR3 runs to 14 residues. Germline values: CDR1 SGHNT, CDR2 YYREEE (reference sequence).

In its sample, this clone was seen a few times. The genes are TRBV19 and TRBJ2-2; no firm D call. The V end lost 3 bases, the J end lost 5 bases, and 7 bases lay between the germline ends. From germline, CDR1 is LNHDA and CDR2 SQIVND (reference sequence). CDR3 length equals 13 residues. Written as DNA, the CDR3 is TGTGCCAGTAGTATGACATCGACCGGGGAGCTGTTTTTT. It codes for CASSMTSTGELFF.

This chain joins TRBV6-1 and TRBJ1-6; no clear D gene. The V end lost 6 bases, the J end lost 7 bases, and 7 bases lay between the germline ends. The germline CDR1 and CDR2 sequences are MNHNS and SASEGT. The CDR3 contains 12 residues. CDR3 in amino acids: CASRVGNSPLHF. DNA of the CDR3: TGTGCCAGCAGAGTCGGAAATTCACCCCTCCACTTT.

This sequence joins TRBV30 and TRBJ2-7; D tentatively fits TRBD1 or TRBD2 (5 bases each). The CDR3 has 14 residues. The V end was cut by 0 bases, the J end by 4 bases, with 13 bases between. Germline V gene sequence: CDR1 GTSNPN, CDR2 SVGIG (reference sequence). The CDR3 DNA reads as TGTGCCTGGAGTGTATCAGGGACCATGTACGAGCAGTACTTC. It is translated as CAWSVSGTMYEQYF.

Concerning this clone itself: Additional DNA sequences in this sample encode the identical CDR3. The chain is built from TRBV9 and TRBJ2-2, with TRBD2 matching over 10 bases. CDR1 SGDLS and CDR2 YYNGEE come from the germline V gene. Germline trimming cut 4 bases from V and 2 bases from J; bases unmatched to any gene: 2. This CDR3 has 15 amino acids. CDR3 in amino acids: CASSPSGGNTGELFF. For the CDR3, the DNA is TGTGCCAGCAGCCCTAGCGGGGGAAACACCGGGGAGCTGTTTTTT. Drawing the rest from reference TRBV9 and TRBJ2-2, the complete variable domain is DSGVTQTPKHLITATGQRVTLRCSPRSGDLSVYWYQQSLDQGLQFLIQYYNGEERAKGNILERFSAQQFPDLHSELNLSSLELGDSALYFCASSPSGGNTGELFFGEGSRLTVL.

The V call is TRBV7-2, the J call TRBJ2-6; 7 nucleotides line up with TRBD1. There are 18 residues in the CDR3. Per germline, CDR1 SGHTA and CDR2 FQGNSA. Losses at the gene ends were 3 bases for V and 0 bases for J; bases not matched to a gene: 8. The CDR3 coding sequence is TGTGCCAGCAGCTTGGTGGACAGGTCCATCTCTGGGGCCAACGTCCTGACTTTC. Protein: CASSLVDRSISGANVLTF.

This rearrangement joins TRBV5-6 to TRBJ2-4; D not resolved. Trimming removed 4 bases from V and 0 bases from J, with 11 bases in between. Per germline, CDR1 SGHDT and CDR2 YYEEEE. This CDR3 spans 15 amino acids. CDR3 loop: CASSRVRRAKNIQYF. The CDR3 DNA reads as TGTGCCAGCAGCAGGGTCCGGAGAGCCAAAAACATTCAGTACTTC.

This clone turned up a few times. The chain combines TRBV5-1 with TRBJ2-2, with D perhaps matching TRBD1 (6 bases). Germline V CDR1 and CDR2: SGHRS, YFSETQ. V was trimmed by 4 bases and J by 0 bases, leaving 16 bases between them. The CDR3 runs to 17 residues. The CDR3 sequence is CASSPRSQGPNTGELFF. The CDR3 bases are TGCGCCAGCAGCCCCAGATCGCAGGGGCCGAACACCGGGGAGCTGTTTTTT.

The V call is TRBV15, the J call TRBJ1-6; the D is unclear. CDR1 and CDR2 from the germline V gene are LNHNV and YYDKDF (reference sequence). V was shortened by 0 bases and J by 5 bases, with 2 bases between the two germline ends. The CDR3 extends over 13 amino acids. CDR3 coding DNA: TGTGCCACCAGCAGAGACCATAATTCACCCCTCCACTTT. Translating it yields CATSRDHNSPLHF.

The CDR3: CAWSLVLGSFLGTEAFF. CDR3 nucleotide sequence: TGTGCCTGGAGTCTTGTACTTGGCAGTTTTTTGGGCACTGAAGCTTTCTTT. This chain joins TRBV30 and TRBJ1-1; D is undetermined. The V gene lost 2 bases and the J gene lost 4 bases, with 23 bases spanning the gap. The CDR3 consists of 17 residues. Looked up from germline, CDR1 is GTSNPN and CDR2 is SVGIG (reference sequence). Complete variable domain (other parts from reference TRBV30 and TRBJ1-1): SQTIHQWPATLVQPVGSPLSLECTVEGTSNPNLYWYRQAAGRGLQLLFYSVGIGQISSEVPQNLSASRPQDRQFILSSKKLLLSDSGFYLCAWSLVLGSFLGTEAFFGQGTRLTVV.

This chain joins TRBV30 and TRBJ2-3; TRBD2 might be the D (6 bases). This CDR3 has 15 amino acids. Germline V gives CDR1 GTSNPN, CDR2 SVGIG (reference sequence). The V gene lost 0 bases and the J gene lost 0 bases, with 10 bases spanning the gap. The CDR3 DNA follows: TGTGCCTGGAGTGTACTAGCAGAAAGCACAGATACGCAGTATTTT. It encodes CAWSVLAESTDTQYF.

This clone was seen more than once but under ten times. The CDR3 here is CTSSQARGLVGTDTQYF. The CDR3 nucleotides are TGCACCAGCAGCCAAGCCCGCGGACTAGTCGGAACAGATACGCAGTATTTT. The J gene is TRBJ2-3, the V gene TRBV1; the listed D gene, TRBD2, was not tested against the DNA. TRBV1 is a pseudogene. The CDR3 is made up of 17 amino acids.

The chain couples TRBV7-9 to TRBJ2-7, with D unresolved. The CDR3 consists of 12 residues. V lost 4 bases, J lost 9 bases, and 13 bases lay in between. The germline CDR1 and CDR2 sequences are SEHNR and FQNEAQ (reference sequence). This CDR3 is CASSSATGLQYF. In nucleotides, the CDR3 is TGTGCCAGCAGCTCCGCTACCGGTCTGCAGTACTTC.

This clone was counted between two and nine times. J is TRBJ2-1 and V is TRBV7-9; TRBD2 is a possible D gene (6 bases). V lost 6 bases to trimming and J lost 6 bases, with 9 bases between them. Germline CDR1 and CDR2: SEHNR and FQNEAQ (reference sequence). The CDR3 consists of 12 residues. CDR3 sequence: CASRVGSNEQFF. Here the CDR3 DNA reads TGTGCCAGCAGGGTCGGGAGCAATGAGCAGTTCTTC.

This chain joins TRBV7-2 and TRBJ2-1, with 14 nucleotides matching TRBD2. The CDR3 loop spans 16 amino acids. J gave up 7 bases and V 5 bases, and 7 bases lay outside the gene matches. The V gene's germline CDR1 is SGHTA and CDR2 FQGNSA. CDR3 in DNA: TGTGCCAGCAGCCTGACTAGCGGGGGGGCGCTTAATGAGCAGTTCTTC. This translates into CASSLTSGGALNEQFF. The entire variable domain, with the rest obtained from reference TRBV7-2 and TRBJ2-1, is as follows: GAGVSQSPSNKVTEKGKDVELRCDPISGHTALYWYRQSLGQGLEFLIYFQGNSAPDKSGLPSDRFSAERTGGSVSTLTIQRTQQEDSAVYLCASSLTSGGALNEQFFGPGTRLTVL.